These 6 T cell receptor beta chains came from one sample sequenced in a study of OX40 agonist ivuxolimab in advanced cancers. Some clones are missing from TCRdb's copy, which holds only in-frame ones; the method was immunoSEQ multiplex PCR. The sample includes approximately 160,000 clones, approximately 94% of them seen just once. The sequenced sample was CD4+ or CD8+ T cells sorted from blood, obtained in a trial of the OX40 agonist ivuxolimab. Receptors were obtained from an adult with an advanced solid tumor such as melanoma, head and neck, liver or kidney cancer.

This sequence joins TRBV7-2 and TRBJ2-3; possibly TRBD2 for D (5 bases). The CDR3 contains 16 residues. Germline V gene lookup returns CDR1 SGHTA and CDR2 FQGNSA. V was trimmed by 1 base and J by 1 base, leaving 12 bases between them. The DNA for the CDR3 is TGTGCCAGCAGCTTAGGTGGTGGTAGCGGCACAGATACGCAGTATTTT. This translates into CASSLGGGSGTDTQYF.

The chain carries TRBV5-1 and TRBJ2-5, with TRBD2 matching 12 bases. CDR3 length: 17 residues. Per germline, CDR1 SGHRS and CDR2 YFSETQ. Trimming removed 4 bases from V and 2 bases from J; junction bases left unmatched: 9. CDR3: CASSVRLTSGGQETQYF. CDR3 DNA: TGCGCCAGCAGCGTGAGACTGACTAGCGGGGGTCAAGAGACCCAGTACTTC.

This sequence joins TRBV5-4 and TRBJ2-3, with D tentatively TRBD2 (5 bases). Germline CDR1 reads SGHNT; CDR2 reads YYREEE (reference sequence). V was trimmed by 4 bases and J by 5 bases, leaving 11 bases between them. The CDR3 spans 13 residues. CDR3 sequence: CASSRRSLDTQYF. The CDR3 DNA is TGTGCCAGCAGCCGGAGGTCCCTAGATACGCAGTATTTT. Variable domain in full (rest from reference TRBV5-4 and TRBJ2-3): ETGVTQSPTHLIKTRGQQVTLRCSSQSGHNTVSWYQQALGQGPQFIFQYYREEENGRGNFPPRFSGLQFPNYSSELNVNALELDDSALYLCASSRRSLDTQYFGPGTRLTVL.

V gene TRBV5-4 combines with J gene TRBJ2-2; 7 bases fit TRBD2. The V segment lost 2 bases and the J segment 3 bases; nucleotides outside the gene matches: 4. Per germline, CDR1 SGHNT and CDR2 YYREEE (reference sequence). The CDR3 runs to 15 residues. CDR3 nucleotides: TGTGCCAGCAGCTTTACTAGCGCTTACACCGGGGAGCTGTTTTTT. Translated: CASSFTSAYTGELFF.

A remark on this clone: Other DNA sequences in this specimen translate into the identical CDR3. The chain has TRBV15 and TRBJ2-3, with D unclear. Germline CDR1 and CDR2: LNHNV and YYDKDF (reference sequence). V lost 2 bases and J lost 1, with 1 base in between. The CDR3 has 12 residues. The CDR3 coding sequence is TGTGCCACCAGCAGACGCACAGATACGCAGTATTTT. Residues: CATSRRTDTQYF. Combining the CDR3 with reference TRBV15 and TRBJ2-3 gives the whole variable domain DAMVIQNPRYQVTQFGKPVTLSCSQTLNHNVMYWYQQKSSQAPKLLFHYYDKDFNNEADTPDNFQSRRPNTSFCFLDIRSPGLGDTAMYLCATSRRTDTQYFGPGTRLTVL.

This chain connects TRBV18 to TRBJ1-3; the D is unclear. Germline loops: CDR1 KGHSH, CDR2 LQKENI. Deletions cut 6 bases from V and 2 bases from J, with 11 bases between. The CDR3 has 14 amino acids. CDR3 region: CASSHPGTGNTIYF. The CDR3 DNA sequence: TGTGCCAGCTCCCACCCCGGAACTGGAAACACCATATATTTT.